This T cell receptor beta chain was documented in a study of blood T cells in healthy people across ages. Study findings and constraints: A roughly linear age-dependent decrease characterized TCR beta diversity per million T cells. Any changes in expanded clonotypes were possibly confounded, as donor CMV status remained unknown.

Drawn from each donor were roughly 10 milliliters of peripheral blood. PCR was performed a second time for about 7 to 11 cycles using a sample-barcoded 5' primer and a J-beta primer mix. TCRdb redid the calling of the 5' RACE reads with MiXCR, one entry per CDR3 protein. This sample carries 1.5 million to 2 million distinct CDR3 sequences, approximately 40% of them seen once, and the ten largest clones take around 23%. As for this clonotype: The antigen remains undetermined.

The germline V gene encodes CDR1 SGHVS and CDR2 FNYEAQ. The V gene lost 4 bases and the J gene lost 3 bases, with 16 bases spanning the gap. CDR3 length equals 17 residues. Specimen: blood. This chain links TRBV7-6 with TRBJ1-6, with D possibly matching TRBD1 (5 bases). The clonotype originates from a human donor in good health. The CDR3 spells CASSSHQGAFYNSPLHF. DNA for the CDR3: TGTGCCAGCAGCTCGCATCAAGGGGCTTTCTATAATTCACCCCTCCACTTT.